The 27 T cell receptor beta chains listed next were all sequenced from one sample in a study of blood T cell repertoires in COVID-19. This table comes from immunoSEQ multiplex PCR, and its TCRdb copy is limited to in-frame clones, with some not included. The profile covers around 130,000 clones, with roughly 80% appearing a single time and approximately 15% taken by the ten largest. Sequenced material: peripheral blood. The receptors derive from a man aged 45-65 years with acute or convalescent COVID-19.

The V call is TRBV30, the J call TRBJ1-6; D unresolved. Germline V gene sequence: CDR1 GTSNPN, CDR2 SVGIG (reference sequence). V was trimmed by 5 bases and J by 0 bases, leaving 11 bases between them. This CDR3 spans 15 amino acids. The CDR3 DNA sequence: TGTGCCTGGGCCTCAGTGGCCTCCTATAATTCACCCCTCCACTTT. Translation gives CAWASVASYNSPLHF.

This clone has a handful of counts. The V gene is TRBV11-2, the J gene TRBJ2-5; D is ambiguous. The CDR3 has 14 amino acids. With 5 bases removed from V and 0 bases from J, the gap between germline ends came to 10 bases. In germline, CDR1 is SGHAT, CDR2 FQNNGV. The DNA for the CDR3 is TGTGCCAGCAGCCGGTTTGAGGACCAAGAGACCCAGTACTTC. Its translation: CASSRFEDQETQYF.

This chain uses TRBV24-1 with TRBJ2-3, with a weak D call TRBD1 (7 bases). The CDR3 length is 17 residues. Germline loops: CDR1 KGHDR, CDR2 SFDVKD. V gave up 3 bases and J gave up 2 bases, with 17 bases separating them. The CDR3 loop reads CATSDGTTGEDTDTQYF. CDR3 sequence (DNA): TGTGCCACCAGTGATGGAACCACAGGGGAGGACACAGATACGCAGTATTTT.

The CDR3 nucleotides read TGCAGCACAGGGAGTGGGGAGACCCAGTACTTC. Residues: CSTGSGETQYF. The gene calls are TRBV20-1 and TRBJ2-5; TRBD1 is a possible D gene (6 bases). Germline values: CDR1 DFQATT, CDR2 SNEGSKA (reference sequence). CDR3 length: 11 residues.

The chain recombines TRBV11-2 with TRBJ1-3, with D possibly being TRBD1 (5 bases). This CDR3 is 15 amino acids long. Looked up from germline, CDR1 is SGHAT and CDR2 is FQNNGV. V was clipped by 5 bases and J by 0 bases, with 11 bases between them. DNA for the CDR3: TGTGCCAGCAGCCCGGGGGTGAACTCTGGAAACACCATATATTTT. Its protein is CASSPGVNSGNTIYF.

V and J are TRBV7-9 and TRBJ1-3, with D possibly TRBD1 on 5 matching bases. Trimming took 2 bases from V and 0 from J, leaving 11 bases between them. CDR3 length equals 16 residues. Germline CDR1 and CDR2: SEHNR and FQNEAQ (reference sequence). The CDR3 DNA sequence: TGTGCCAGCAGCTTATACGGGGGTTACTCTGGAAACACCATATATTTT. It yields the protein CASSLYGGYSGNTIYF.

The chain joins TRBV13 to TRBJ1-3; 7 bases are shared with TRBD1. This CDR3 is 16 amino acids long. Per the germline V gene, CDR1 is PRHDT and CDR2 is FYEKMQ (reference sequence). With 3 bases clipped from V and 0 bases from J, the junction kept 5 bases outside the gene matches. CDR3 sequence reads: CASSFGPGGSGNTIYF. The CDR3 DNA is TGTGCCAGCAGCTTTGGCCCAGGGGGCTCTGGAAACACCATATATTTT.

The chain links TRBV11-3 to TRBJ2-1; 11 bases map to TRBD2. The trim removed 3 bases at V and 9 bases at J, leaving 4 bases unmatched. CDR3 length: 14 residues. CDR1 SGHNT and CDR2 YENEEA come from the germline V gene. The CDR3 bases are TGTGCCAGCAGCTTTAGCGGGGGGGCCCTTGAGCAGTTCTTC. It codes for CASSFSGGALEQFF.

The chain combines TRBV19 with TRBJ1-2; D is unresolved. V was shortened by 5 bases and J by 8 bases, with 18 bases between the two germline ends. Germline V gene data show CDR1 as LNHDA and CDR2 as SQIVND (reference sequence). This CDR3 is built from 14 residues. CDR3 DNA: TGTGCCAGTAGTGCGTCCGGGCAACCGGGGGGCTACACCTTC. Translating it yields CASSASGQPGGYTF.

The CDR3 here is CASSSEGDSPLHF. The DNA for the CDR3 is TGTGCCAGCAGCTCGGAGGGAGATTCACCCCTCCACTTT. V gene TRBV7-9 combines with J gene TRBJ1-6; no reliable D call. Trimming pared 4 bases from V and 8 bases from J, leaving 9 bases between. CDR3 length: 13 residues. CDR1 SEHNR and CDR2 FQNEAQ come from the germline V gene (reference sequence).

The V call is TRBV19, the J call TRBJ1-2; tentative D call: TRBD1 (6 bases). V was shortened by 7 bases and J by 5 bases, with 14 bases between the two germline ends. Germline V gene data show CDR1 as LNHDA and CDR2 as SQIVND (reference sequence). CDR3 length: 13 amino acids. CDR3: CASTRGGAYGYTF. CDR3 coding DNA: TGTGCCAGTACCCGGGGGGGCGCATATGGCTACACCTTC.

The chain carries TRBV5-8 and TRBJ1-5, with TRBD1 identical over 7 bases. After removal of 3 bases from V and 2 bases from J, the junction contained 5 bases not matched to a gene. The V gene's germline CDR1 is SGHTS and CDR2 YDEGEE. This CDR3 has 15 amino acids. DNA of the CDR3: TGTGCCAGCAGCTCGGACAGGAAAGGCAATCAGCCCCAGCATTTT. Protein product: CASSSDRKGNQPQHF.

The chain combines TRBV27 with TRBJ1-5; the match to TRBD1 covers 7 bases. Germline CDR1 reads MNHEY; CDR2 reads SMNVEV (reference sequence). This CDR3 spans 17 amino acids. V was clipped by 2 bases and J by 0 bases; unmatched bases: 7. CDR3 in amino acids: CASSLIGGSYSNQPQHF. CDR3 sequence (DNA): TGTGCCAGCAGTTTAATAGGGGGCTCTTATAGCAATCAGCCCCAGCATTTT.

The rearrangement joins TRBV29-1 to TRBJ1-2; 8 bases are a match to TRBD1. Trimming removed 3 bases from V and 7 bases from J; junction bases left unmatched: 7. This CDR3 has 13 residues. Germline V gene sequence: CDR1 SQVTM, CDR2 ANQGSEA. The CDR3 DNA reads TGCAGCGTTGATCCTCAGGGGGCTGGTGGCTACACCTTC. It codes for CSVDPQGAGGYTF.

The J gene is TRBJ1-2, the V gene TRBV5-1; perhaps TRBD1 as D (6 bases). There are 13 residues in the CDR3. Per the germline V gene, CDR1 is SGHRS and CDR2 is YFSETQ. The V gene lost 9 bases and the J gene lost 4 bases, with 16 bases spanning the gap. CDR3 in DNA: TGCGCCACCAACGCAGGGGATAGCTATGGCTACACCTTC. Protein sequence: CATNAGDSYGYTF. The complete variable domain, with remaining parts taken from reference TRBV5-1 and TRBJ1-2, reads KAGVTQTPRYLIKTRGQQVTLSCSPISGHRSVSWYQQTPGQGLQFLFEYFSETQRNKGNFPGRFSGRQFSNSRSEMNVSTLELGDSALYLCATNAGDSYGYTFGSGTRLTVV.

The chain is built from TRBV19 and TRBJ2-2; maybe TRBD1 (6 bases). Trimming took 4 bases from V and 2 from J, leaving 23 bases between them. The CDR3 length is 19 residues. Per the germline V gene, CDR1 is LNHDA and CDR2 is SQIVND (reference sequence). The CDR3 DNA reads TGTGCCAGTAGTAACAGGGACCTCGGATTGGGGGACAACACCGGGGAGCTGTTTTTT. Residues: CASSNRDLGLGDNTGELFF.

The chain couples TRBV4-1 to TRBJ2-7, with TRBD1 identical over 12 bases. The length of the CDR3 is 17 residues. In germline, CDR1 is MGHRA, CDR2 YSYEKL. J was trimmed by 5 bases and V by 1 base; bases with no gene match: 9. CDR3 region: CASSQVSGTGGFHEQYF. In DNA form, the CDR3 reads TGCGCCAGCAGCCAAGTCTCAGGGACAGGGGGCTTCCACGAGCAGTACTTC.

V usage is TRBV6-5 and J usage is TRBJ1-3; no firm D call. The CDR3 is made up of 15 amino acids. CDR1 and CDR2 from the germline V gene are MNHEY and SVGAGI. Trimming removed 5 bases from V and 0 bases from J, with 11 bases in between. In nucleotides, the CDR3 is TGTGCCAGCAGTCCATTTTATAGCTCTGGAAACACCATATATTTT. It is translated as CASSPFYSSGNTIYF.

V gene TRBV14 combines with J gene TRBJ2-1, with D possibly matching TRBD2 (6 bases). Germline CDR1 and CDR2: SGHDN and FVKESK. This CDR3 has 13 residues. V lost 5 bases, J lost 10 bases, and 15 bases lay in between. CDR3 nucleotide sequence: TGTGCCAGCAGCTATGGACTATTATTCGAGCAGTTCTTC. Its protein is CASSYGLLFEQFF.

This chain links TRBV9 with TRBJ1-3, with D perhaps TRBD1 (5 bases). The CDR3 is 16 amino acids. Per germline, CDR1 SGDLS and CDR2 YYNGEE. V was trimmed by 0 bases and J by 2 bases, leaving 12 bases between them. The CDR3 region is CASSVEWGFTGNTIYF. The CDR3 nucleotides are TGTGCCAGCAGCGTAGAATGGGGCTTTACTGGAAACACCATATATTTT.

The chain has TRBV5-5 and TRBJ2-1; maybe TRBD1 (7 bases). V was clipped by 4 bases and J by 6 bases, with 14 bases between them. The CDR3 loop spans 14 amino acids. Germline CDR1 is SGHKS and CDR2 is YYEKEE (reference sequence). This CDR3 reads CASSPEGARNEQFF. CDR3 nucleotides: TGTGCCAGCAGCCCGGAGGGGGCTCGCAATGAGCAGTTCTTC. Together with reference TRBV5-5 and TRBJ2-1, the CDR3 gives the full variable domain: DAGVTQSPTHLIKTRGQQVTLRCSPISGHKSVSWYQQVLGQGPQFIFQYYEKEERGRGNFPDRFSARQFPNYSSELNVNALLLGDSALYLCASSPEGARNEQFFGPGTRLTVL.

The chain carries TRBV30 and TRBJ2-2; possibly TRBD1 for D (5 bases). Germline CDR1 reads GTSNPN; CDR2 reads SVGIG (reference sequence). The CDR3 loop spans 15 amino acids. Between the trimmed V and J ends, which lost 4 bases and 3 bases, there was a span of 15 bases. In nucleotides, the CDR3 is TGTGCCTGGAAATTTTCGACAGCTGACACCGGGGAGCTGTTTTTT. This gives the protein CAWKFSTADTGELFF.

This clone was counted only a few times. V and J are TRBV7-3 and TRBJ1-2, with TRBD1 identical over 9 bases. The trim removed 3 bases at V and 5 bases at J, leaving 1 base unmatched. The CDR3 runs to 13 residues. CDR1 is SGHTA, CDR2 FQGTGA, per germline. CDR3 nucleotide sequence: TGTGCCAGCAGCTTGGACAGGGGTTATGGCTACACCTTC. Amino acid sequence: CASSLDRGYGYTF. Combining the CDR3 with reference TRBV7-3 and TRBJ1-2 gives the whole variable domain GAGVSQTPSNKVTEKGKYVELRCDPISGHTALYWYRQSLGQGPEFLIYFQGTGAADDSGLPNDRFFAVRPEGSVSTLKIQRTERGDSAVYLCASSLDRGYGYTFGSGTRLTVV.

About this clone itself: At one boundary the junction diverges from the germline segment, which might be a read error. The rearrangement joins TRBV4-1 to TRBJ1-6; no clear D. Germline CDR1 is MGHRA and CDR2 is YSYEKL. The CDR3 spans 17 residues. In nucleotides, the CDR3 is TGCGCCAGCAGCCAAGAGATGAGGAACAAAGATAATTCAGCCCTCCACTTT. Its translation is CASSQEMRNKDNSALHF.

In its sample, this clone was seen once. This chain connects TRBV19 to TRBJ2-1; TRBD2 might be the D (6 bases). Germline V gene sequence: CDR1 LNHDA, CDR2 SQIVND (reference sequence). This CDR3 has 16 amino acids. The V end was cut by 6 bases, the J end by 6 bases, with 21 bases between. DNA for the CDR3: TGTGCCAGTAGAGCCGGGACTGCGAACCGGGGCAATGAGCAGTTCTTC. This encodes CASRAGTANRGNEQFF.

V and J are TRBV30 and TRBJ1-6, with D perhaps matching TRBD1 (5 bases). From germline, CDR1 is GTSNPN and CDR2 SVGIG (reference sequence). V lost 4 bases to trimming and J lost 1 base, with 8 bases between them. CDR3 length equals 14 residues. The DNA of the CDR3 is TGTGCCTGGATGAAGGGGTCCTATAATTCACCCCTCCACTTT. Protein sequence: CAWMKGSYNSPLHF.

The rearrangement links TRBV7-8 to TRBJ2-7, with TRBD2 matching 7 bases. The trim removed 1 base at V and 6 bases at J, leaving 6 bases unmatched. The CDR3 length is 14 residues. Germline values: CDR1 SGHVS, CDR2 FQNEAQ. The CDR3 region is CASSLVAGRLEQYF. CDR3 nucleotides: TGTGCCAGCAGCTTAGTGGCCGGGAGGCTCGAGCAGTACTTC.